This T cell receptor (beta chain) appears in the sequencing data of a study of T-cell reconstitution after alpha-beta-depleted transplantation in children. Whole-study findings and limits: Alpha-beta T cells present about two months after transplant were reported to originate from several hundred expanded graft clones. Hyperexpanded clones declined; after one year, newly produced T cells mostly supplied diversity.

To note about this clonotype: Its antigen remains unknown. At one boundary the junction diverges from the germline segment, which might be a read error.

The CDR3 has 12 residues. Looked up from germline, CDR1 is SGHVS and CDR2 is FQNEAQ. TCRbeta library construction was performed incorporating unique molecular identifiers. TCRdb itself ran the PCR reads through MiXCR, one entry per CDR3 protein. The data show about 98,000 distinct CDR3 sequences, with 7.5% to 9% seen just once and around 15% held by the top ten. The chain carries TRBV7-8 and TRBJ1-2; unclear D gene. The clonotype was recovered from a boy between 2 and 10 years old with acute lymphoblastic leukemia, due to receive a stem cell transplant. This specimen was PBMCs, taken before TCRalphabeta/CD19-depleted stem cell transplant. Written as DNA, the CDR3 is TGTGCCAGCAGCTCCCGTAACTATGGCCACACCTTC. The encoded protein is CASSSRNYGHTF.